This TCR beta chain was found in a study of T cell responses to AZD1222 COVID-19 vaccine. Findings and caveats of the study: The study identified only five or six AZD1222 recipients as seropositive at baseline. Unmutated regions of variants are reportedly targeted by nearly half of spike-specific TCRs. White British donors predominated, females outnumbered males, and clonal diversity was possibly underestimated.

As regards this clone: As yet, its antigen is unknown.

Germline CDR1 and CDR2: MRHNA and SNTAGT. The CDR3 length is 14 residues. With 3 bases removed from V and 7 bases from J, the gap between germline ends came to 14 bases. Profiled with immunoSEQ multiplex PCR; TCRdb holds only in-frame clones, not every one. The profile covers some 99,000 clones, with around 90% appearing a single time and around 7% taken by the ten largest. The sample was peripheral blood, taken on day 0 of AZD1222 vaccination. The source is an adult in good health. V is TRBV6-4 and J is TRBJ2-3; D is perhaps TRBD2 (5 bases). In DNA form, the CDR3 reads TGTGCCAGCAGTGAGGAATTTGGCGGGCATACGCAGTATTTT. Residues: CASSEEFGGHTQYF.